This entry describes one TCR beta chain. CDR3 length: 13 residues. Germline V gives CDR1 GTSNPN, CDR2 SVGIG (reference sequence). V gave up 0 bases and J gave up 1 base, with 6 bases separating them. The data were obtained in a study of shared clonotypes between healthy human individuals. Study-level background: CD4 naive and CD4 memory each took three plates per donor, while CD8 naive took two and CD8 memory one.

Subsets obtained from CD4+ cells comprised CD45RA+ naive and CD45RA-negative memory cells. An approximately 220 ng quantity of DNA, 25,000 to 30,000 T cell genomes, went into the sorted-subset replicate PCRs. How the authors handled the data: Quality scores were absent from the junction-only immunoSEQ sequences, so filtering differed. Sequencing was performed with immunoSEQ multiplex PCR; in TCRdb, only in-frame clones are kept and a portion is missing. V, J and clone size are taken as reported in that table, and D and trimming were inferred from the DNA itself. The repertoire has 2 million to 2.5 million clones, approximately 93% of them found once; the top ten carry about 0.41%.

Sequenced input: naive CD4+ T cells from PBMCs. Subset specified: CD45RA+ positively selected. This clonotype was obtained from a man between 18 and 35 years old in good health. Some clones in this sample may be carry-over from other donors' samples. The V gene is TRBV30, the J gene TRBJ2-5; unclear D gene. The CDR3 region is CAWSVNTQETQYF. The CDR3 DNA reads as TGTGCCTGGAGTGTAAACACCCAAGAGACCCAGTACTTC. Full variable domain (missing parts from reference TRBV30 and TRBJ2-5): SQTIHQWPATLVQPVGSPLSLECTVEGTSNPNLYWYRQAAGRGLQLLFYSVGIGQISSEVPQNLSASRPQDRQFILSSKKLLLSDSGFYLCAWSVNTQETQYFGPGTRLLVL.